A selection of T cell receptor beta chains follows, all from one sample in a study of blood T cell repertoires in COVID-19. Produced via immunoSEQ multiplex PCR; TCRdb's table is partial and in-frame only. This table has roughly 130,000 clones, 88% appearing once. The specimen was peripheral blood. These TCRs come from a man aged 55 to 70 with active or convalescent COVID-19. The CDR3 runs from the conserved cysteine through the conserved F or W. D genes are given only for firm matches. Size is omitted from some rows. Given values are once, few, many or a class for expanded clones.

size	V	J	D	length	DNA	CDR3
-	TRBV2	TRBJ1-1	-	13	TGTGCCAGCAGTGAAGGGGGCTACACTGAAGCTTTCTTT	CASSEGGYTEAFF
-	TRBV5-6	TRBJ2-7	-	17	TGTGCCAGCAGCCCCCCCCGGGGGTCCCTCAGCTCCTACGAGCAGTACTTC	CASSPPRGSLSSYEQYF
-	TRBV3-1/TRBV3-2	TRBJ2-3	-	16	TGTGCCAGCAGCCAAGGGTCAGGGGTAAACACAGATACGCAGTATTTT	CASSQGSGVNTDTQYF
-	TRBV28	TRBJ1-4	-	13	TGTGCCAGCAGGCCTCAGGGTGGGGAAAAACTGTTTTTT	CASRPQGGEKLFF
-	TRBV27	TRBJ2-5	TRBD2	15	TGTGCCAGCAGGATTACTAGCGGGAGAGGAGAGACCCAGTACTTC	CASRITSGRGETQYF
-	TRBV28	TRBJ1-5	-	16	TGTGCCAGCAGTTTATTCGGCAGGGGTAGCAATCAGCCCCAGCATTTT	CASSLFGRGSNQPQHF
-	TRBV9	TRBJ2-1	TRBD2	15	TGTGCCAGCAGCACCGGACTAGCGGGAGACAATGAGCAGTTCTTC	CASSTGLAGDNEQFF
once	TRBV3-1/TRBV3-2	TRBJ1-5	TRBD1	15	TGTGCCAGCAGCCAAGGGACAGGGGGCAATCAGCCCCAGCATTTT	CASSQGTGGNQPQHF
-	TRBV6-6	TRBJ2-2	-	15	TGTGCCACCTCTGCTAGCGAAGGGGGCGCCGGGGAGCTGTTTTTT	CATSASEGGAGELFF
few	TRBV5-1	TRBJ2-7	TRBD1	15	TGCGCCAGCAGCTCGAGACAGGGTCTGACCTACGAGCAGTACTTC	CASSSRQGLTYEQYF
-	TRBV10-3	TRBJ2-3	-	13	TGTGCCATCAGTCCGACTAGTGCAGATACGCAGTATTTT	CAISPTSADTQYF
-	TRBV3-1/TRBV3-2	TRBJ2-7	TRBD2	14	TGTGCCAGCGGGAGGGCCTCGGTAACCTACGAGCAGTACTTC	CASGRASVTYEQYF
once	TRBV9	TRBJ2-3	TRBD2	16	TGTGCCAGCAGCGTAGCGGGGACTAGTGGGGCAGATACGCAGTATTTT	CASSVAGTSGADTQYF
-	TRBV10-1	TRBJ1-1	-	18	TGCGCCAGCAGGAAGGGATTTGGTGGCGGAGGCATGAACACTGAAGCTTTCTTT	CASRKGFGGGGMNTEAFF
-	TRBV19	TRBJ1-5	-	16	TGTGCCAGTAGCGTCGTCCCCTTGGGGCCCAATCAGCCCCAGCATTTT	CASSVVPLGPNQPQHF
-	TRBV9	TRBJ1-3	TRBD1	13	TGTGCCAGCAGTTCAGGGGGGCGGGACACCATATATTTT	CASSSGGRDTIYF
-	TRBV9	TRBJ2-1	-	14	TGTGCCAGCAGCCCCCGGCGGACTGTGGATGAGCAGTTCTTC	CASSPRRTVDEQFF
once	TRBV6-2/TRBV6-3	TRBJ2-2	-	14	TGTGCCAGCAGTCACGTAAGCCCCACCGGGGAGCTGTTTTTT	CASSHVSPTGELFF
-	TRBV10-2	TRBJ1-1	TRBD1	14	TGCGCCAGCACCGGACAGGGGTTCGACACTGAAGCTTTCTTT	CASTGQGFDTEAFF
-	TRBV7-9	TRBJ2-2	-	13	TGTGCCACCTCGCGGGGAGACACCGGGGAGCTGTTTTTT	CATSRGDTGELFF
-	TRBV6-2/TRBV6-3	TRBJ1-1	-	11	TGTGCCAGCAGTCAGCGCACTGAAGCTTTCTTT	CASSQRTEAFF
-	TRBV5-1	TRBJ2-5	TRBD2	16	TGCGCCAGCAGCTTGGTGGCTAGCGGGAGTATGGAGACCCAGTACTTC	CASSLVASGSMETQYF
-	TRBV6-1	TRBJ1-3	-	15	TGTGCCAGCAGTGACGGGACACTCTCTGGAAACACCATATATTTT	CASSDGTLSGNTIYF
once	TRBV30	TRBJ2-1	TRBD2	16	TGTGCCTGGAGGCCTGGCGGCAGCGGGAGGCTGAATGAGCAGTTCTTC	CAWRPGGSGRLNEQFF
-	TRBV19	TRBJ2-6	TRBD1	18	TGTGCCAGTAGTATATTTGACAGGGTAACCTCTGGGGCCAACGTCCTGACTTTC	CASSIFDRVTSGANVLTF
-	TRBV28	TRBJ2-3	TRBD2	16	TGTGCCAGCAGTCTCGGTAGCGGGAGCAGTTCAGATACGCAGTATTTT	CASSLGSGSSSDTQYF
-	TRBV24-1	TRBJ2-3	TRBD2	18	TGTGCCACCAGTGTGATGGCGGGAGGGCCTATCCACCGAGATACGCAGTATTTT	CATSVMAGGPIHRDTQYF
-	TRBV5-1	TRBJ1-1	-	16	TGCGCCAGCAGCTTGGTGTTTGGGCGGGGAATTACTGAAGCTTTCTTT	CASSLVFGRGITEAFF
-	TRBV4-1	TRBJ2-1	-	18	TGCGCCAGCAGCCAAGATCCGATATCGGGAACCTCCTACAATGAGCAGTTCTTC	CASSQDPISGTSYNEQFF
-	TRBV3-1/TRBV3-2	TRBJ1-1	TRBD1	13	TGTGCCAGCAACGACAGGGGTACCACTGAAGCTTTCTTT	CASNDRGTTEAFF
-	TRBV9	TRBJ2-5	-	16	TGTGCCAGCAGCGTAGACCCCGGGACTTCCGAAGAGACCCAGTACTTC	CASSVDPGTSEETQYF
once	TRBV5-1	TRBJ2-5	TRBD1	15	TGCGCCAGCAGCTCGGGACAGACCAAGCAAGAGACCCAGTACTTC	CASSSGQTKQETQYF
-	TRBV5-6	TRBJ2-7	-	16	TGTGCCAGCAGCTTGCACGGGACAGTAGGACTAGCCGAGCAGTACTTC	CASSLHGTVGLAEQYF
-	TRBV19	TRBJ2-7	TRBD2	14	TGTGCCAGTAGTAGGGGGACTAGCGGACGTGAGCAGTACTTC	CASSRGTSGREQYF
few	TRBV2	TRBJ1-4	TRBD1	15	TGTGCCAGCAGGGGGCTAGGACAGGGTTCCGAAAAACTGTTTTTT	CASRGLGQGSEKLFF
once	TRBV7-9	TRBJ1-3	-	15	TGTGCCAGCAGTCACACAGGGTCCTCTGGAAACACCATATATTTT	CASSHTGSSGNTIYF
few	TRBV9	TRBJ2-2	TRBD1	17	TGTGCCAGCAGACATACCGGGACAGGGGGCCGCACCGGGGAGCTGTTTTTT	CASRHTGTGGRTGELFF
-	TRBV11-2	TRBJ2-3	TRBD1	16	TGTGCCAGCATTTTTCAGGGACAGGGAGTCCCAGATACGCAGTATTTT	CASIFQGQGVPDTQYF
-	TRBV7-2	TRBJ2-1	TRBD2	14	TGTGCCAGCAGCTTAGACGGGAGGGCTGTGGAGCAGTTCTTC	CASSLDGRAVEQFF
-	TRBV9	TRBJ1-1	-	14	TGTGCCAGCAGCGTAGGGCGGAAGAACACTGAAGCTTTCTTT	CASSVGRKNTEAFF
-	TRBV23-1	TRBJ2-4	-	13	TGCGCCAGCAGTCACCGGGAGAAAAACATTCAGTACTTC	CASSHREKNIQYF
-	TRBV4-3	TRBJ2-7	TRBD2	15	TGCGCCAGCAGCCAGTTCCGCGGGAGCTACTACGAGCAGTACTTC	CASSQFRGSYYEQYF
few	TRBV4-1	TRBJ1-1	-	15	TGCGCCAGCAGCGTCAGGGGACCGATGAACACTGAAGCTTTCTTT	CASSVRGPMNTEAFF
-	TRBV4-1	TRBJ1-1	-	13	TGCGCCAGCAGCCAAGGACCAAAATCAGGAGCTTTCTTT	CASSQGPKSGAFF
-	TRBV19	TRBJ1-3	-	14	TGTGCCAGTAGTATCACAGAAAGGGGAAACACCATATATTTT	CASSITERGNTIYF
once	TRBV5-5	TRBJ2-1	TRBD2	18	TGTGCCAGCAGCCCAATGGGACTAGCGGGAGGCGTTAACAATGAGCAGTTCTTC	CASSPMGLAGGVNNEQFF
-	TRBV4-3	TRBJ2-3	-	15	TGCGCCAGCAGCCAAGATATTGTCAGCACAGATACGCAGTATTTT	CASSQDIVSTDTQYF
-	TRBV2	TRBJ2-5	TRBD2	18	TGTGCCAGCATCGCCGGACTAGCGGGAGGGCCCCTTGGAGAGACCCAGTACTTC	CASIAGLAGGPLGETQYF
-	TRBV29-1	TRBJ2-3	-	13	TGCAGCGTTAGACTAGGATTGACAGATACGCAGTATTTT	CSVRLGLTDTQYF
-	TRBV9	TRBJ2-2	-	17	TGTGCCAGCAGCCCCGTTCCCATTACTCTCAGGGCCGGGGAGCTGTTTTTT	CASSPVPITLRAGELFF
-	TRBV7-2	TRBJ2-1	TRBD2	15	TGTGCCAGCAGCTTTGGACTAGCGGGAGGCAATGAGCAGTTCTTC	CASSFGLAGGNEQFF
-	TRBV11-1	TRBJ2-5	TRBD2	19	TGTGCCAGCAGCTTAGCGCTTGCCGGACTAGCGGGATTTCAAGAGACCCAGTACTTC	CASSLALAGLAGFQETQYF
-	TRBV19	TRBJ1-5	-	15	TGTGCCAGTACCCGAATTTCCTATAGCAATCAGCCCCAGCATTTT	CASTRISYSNQPQHF
-	TRBV28	TRBJ2-4	TRBD1	16	TGTGCCAGCAGTTTAGGACAGGGTAAAGCCAAAAACATTCAGTACTTC	CASSLGQGKAKNIQYF
-	TRBV2	TRBJ2-5	TRBD1	14	TGTGCCAGCAGCCGGGACAGGGTTCAAGAGACCCAGTACTTC	CASSRDRVQETQYF